The rows below give T cell receptor beta chains drawn from one sample of a study of beta chain features in type 1 diabetes. Sequencing was performed with immunoSEQ multiplex PCR; in TCRdb, only in-frame clones are kept and a portion is missing. The table records roughly 450,000 clones, 11% of them present only once. Material for sequencing was naive CD4+ T cells from blood. The receptor set was obtained from a woman aged 18-35 years in good health. Each CDR3 is given with its conserved first and last residue. The D gene is left open where the match is weak. Size is stated for part of the rows, as once, few or many counts, or as a class when the clone is expanded.

d_gene: TRBD2
j_gene: TRBJ2-5
v_gene: TRBV29-1
abundance: few
CDR3aa: CSGVGGRGETQYF
CDR3nt: TGCAGCGGTGTGGGCGGGAGGGGAGAGACCCAGTACTTC

d_gene: TRBD2
j_gene: TRBJ2-7
v_gene: TRBV7-2
abundance: NA
CDR3aa: CASSLVGTKAYEQYF
CDR3nt: TGTGCCAGCAGCTTAGTTGGGACTAAGGCCTACGAGCAGTACTTC

d_gene: TRBD2
j_gene: TRBJ2-1
v_gene: TRBV7-2
abundance: NA
CDR3aa: CASSLPAGALYNEQFF
CDR3nt: TGTGCCAGCAGCTTACCAGCGGGGGCCCTCTACAATGAGCAGTTCTTC

d_gene: NA
j_gene: TRBJ2-1
v_gene: TRBV7-9
abundance: NA
CDR3aa: CASSPSLTSYNEQFF
CDR3nt: TGTGCCAGCAGCCCGAGCCTGACTAGTTACAATGAGCAGTTCTTC

d_gene: NA
j_gene: TRBJ1-1
v_gene: TRBV2
abundance: NA
CDR3aa: CASRANTEAFF
CDR3nt: TGTGCCAGTCGGGCGAACACTGAAGCTTTCTTT

d_gene: NA
j_gene: TRBJ2-1
v_gene: TRBV4-1
abundance: NA
CDR3aa: CASSRSTQGGTNEQFF
CDR3nt: TGCGCCAGCAGCCGCTCGACGCAGGGGGGGACAAATGAGCAGTTCTTC

d_gene: NA
j_gene: TRBJ1-2
v_gene: TRBV5-4
abundance: few
CDR3aa: CASSFRSIYGYTF
CDR3nt: TGTGCCAGCAGCTTTCGGTCGATTTATGGCTACACCTTC

d_gene: TRBD1
j_gene: TRBJ2-3
v_gene: TRBV7-9
abundance: few
CDR3aa: CASLQGEGGTDTQYF
CDR3nt: TGTGCCAGCCTCCAGGGGGAAGGGGGCACAGATACGCAGTATTTT

d_gene: NA
j_gene: TRBJ2-1
v_gene: TRBV7-2
abundance: NA
CDR3aa: CASSLNSYNEQFF
CDR3nt: TGTGCCAGCAGCTTAAATTCCTACAATGAGCAGTTCTTC

d_gene: NA
j_gene: TRBJ1-3
v_gene: TRBV13
abundance: NA
CDR3aa: CASSFRRSGNTIYF
CDR3nt: TGTGCCAGCAGCTTCAGACGCTCTGGAAACACCATATATTTT

d_gene: NA
j_gene: TRBJ1-1
v_gene: TRBV7-9
abundance: NA
CDR3aa: CASSLVAVNTEAFF
CDR3nt: TGTGCCAGCAGCTTAGTTGCGGTGAACACTGAAGCTTTCTTT

d_gene: NA
j_gene: TRBJ1-1
v_gene: TRBV9
abundance: NA
CDR3aa: CASSVGPGTNTEAFF
CDR3nt: TGTGCCAGCAGCGTAGGACCGGGGACGAACACTGAAGCTTTCTTT

d_gene: TRBD1
j_gene: TRBJ2-5
v_gene: TRBV2
abundance: few
CDR3aa: CASRSGTAQETQYF
CDR3nt: TGTGCCAGCAGATCAGGGACAGCTCAAGAGACCCAGTACTTC

d_gene: NA
j_gene: TRBJ2-5
v_gene: TRBV18
abundance: few
CDR3aa: CASSPFQGETQYF
CDR3nt: TGTGCCAGCTCACCTTTTCAGGGAGAGACCCAGTACTTC

d_gene: NA
j_gene: TRBJ2-7
v_gene: TRBV18
abundance: few
CDR3aa: CASSNSRKGAEQYF
CDR3nt: TGTGCCAGCTCCAACAGCAGGAAAGGGGCCGAGCAGTACTTC

d_gene: NA
j_gene: TRBJ2-2
v_gene: TRBV7-2
abundance: NA
CDR3aa: CASSLQGINTGELFF
CDR3nt: TGTGCCAGCAGCCTCCAGGGGATCAACACCGGGGAGCTGTTTTTT

d_gene: NA
j_gene: TRBJ1-1
v_gene: TRBV7-2
abundance: few
CDR3aa: CASSLGMNTEAFF
CDR3nt: TGTGCCAGCAGCCTCGGGATGAACACTGAAGCTTTCTTT

d_gene: TRBD1
j_gene: TRBJ1-1
v_gene: TRBV29-1
abundance: NA
CDR3aa: CSVARDRGTEAFF
CDR3nt: TGCAGCGTTGCCCGGGACAGGGGCACTGAAGCTTTCTTT

d_gene: TRBD2
j_gene: TRBJ2-2
v_gene: TRBV7-8
abundance: few
CDR3aa: CASSAEGLAGHTGELFF
CDR3nt: TGTGCCAGCAGCGCGGAGGGACTAGCGGGACACACCGGGGAGCTGTTTTTT

d_gene: NA
j_gene: TRBJ2-1
v_gene: TRBV14
abundance: few
CDR3aa: CASSQLRRGYNEQFF
CDR3nt: TGTGCCAGCAGCCAACTCCGGCGTGGGTACAATGAGCAGTTCTTC

d_gene: NA
j_gene: TRBJ2-1
v_gene: TRBV7-9
abundance: NA
CDR3aa: CASSRRLAGVSYNEQFF
CDR3nt: TGTGCCAGCAGCCGAAGATTAGCCGGGGTGTCCTACAATGAGCAGTTCTTC

d_gene: NA
j_gene: TRBJ1-2
v_gene: TRBV1
abundance: NA
CDR3aa: CTSGISQGACSYGYTF
CDR3nt: TGCACCAGCGGCATATCACAGGGGGCATGTTCGTATGGCTACACCTTC

d_gene: NA
j_gene: TRBJ1-1
v_gene: TRBV28
abundance: few
CDR3aa: CASSFFEGRRTEAFF
CDR3nt: TGTGCCAGCAGTTTTTTCGAGGGGCGGCGGACTGAAGCTTTCTTT

d_gene: TRBD1
j_gene: TRBJ1-4
v_gene: TRBV23-1
abundance: few
CDR3aa: CASSQWDSGTAIPRSIEKLFF
CDR3nt: TGCGCCAGCAGTCAATGGGATTCCGGGACAGCCATCCCGAGGTCTATTGAAAAACTGTTTTTT

d_gene: NA
j_gene: TRBJ2-1
v_gene: TRBV7-2
abundance: few
CDR3aa: CASSRHLTQGYEQFF
CDR3nt: TGTGCCAGCAGCCGTCACCTCACTCAGGGCTATGAGCAGTTCTTC

d_gene: NA
j_gene: TRBJ1-2
v_gene: TRBV7-3
abundance: few
CDR3aa: CASSPGNYGYTF
CDR3nt: TGTGCCAGCAGCCCGGGGAACTATGGCTACACCTTC

d_gene: NA
j_gene: TRBJ2-2
v_gene: TRBV23-1
abundance: NA
CDR3aa: CASIETANTGELFF
CDR3nt: TGCGCCAGCATAGAGACAGCGAACACCGGGGAGCTGTTTTTT

d_gene: NA
j_gene: TRBJ1-2
v_gene: TRBV29-1
abundance: NA
CDR3aa: CSVEGGQGHGYTF
CDR3nt: TGCAGCGTTGAGGGGGGCCAGGGCCATGGCTACACCTTC

d_gene: TRBD1
j_gene: TRBJ2-5
v_gene: TRBV7-2
abundance: few
CDR3aa: CASSLDRGRETQYF
CDR3nt: TGTGCCAGCAGCTTAGACAGGGGACGAGAGACCCAGTACTTC

d_gene: TRBD1
j_gene: TRBJ1-1
v_gene: TRBV10-3
abundance: few
CDR3aa: CAIREGARNTEAFF
CDR3nt: TGTGCCATCAGAGAGGGGGCCAGGAACACTGAAGCTTTCTTT

d_gene: NA
j_gene: TRBJ2-4
v_gene: TRBV25-1
abundance: few
CDR3aa: CASSPPGGVAKNIQYF
CDR3nt: TGTGCCAGCAGCCCCCCCGGGGGAGTAGCCAAAAACATTCAGTACTTC

d_gene: TRBD1
j_gene: TRBJ2-3
v_gene: TRBV19
abundance: few
CDR3aa: CASRVRGRGSTDTQYF
CDR3nt: TGTGCCAGTAGGGTCAGGGGGCGAGGCAGCACAGATACGCAGTATTTT

d_gene: NA
j_gene: TRBJ2-5
v_gene: TRBV11-2
abundance: few
CDR3aa: CASSLEPRRAQYF
CDR3nt: TGTGCCAGCAGCTTAGAACCACGGCGAGCCCAGTACTTC

d_gene: NA
j_gene: TRBJ2-5
v_gene: TRBV5-1
abundance: NA
CDR3aa: CASSIRTNQETQYF
CDR3nt: TGCGCCAGCAGCATACGGACTAACCAAGAGACCCAGTACTTC

d_gene: NA
j_gene: TRBJ2-7
v_gene: TRBV4-2
abundance: few
CDR3aa: CASSQDFGGRSSYEQYF
CDR3nt: TGTGCCAGCAGCCAAGATTTCGGCGGTAGGAGCTCCTACGAGCAGTACTTC

d_gene: NA
j_gene: TRBJ2-7
v_gene: TRBV4-2
abundance: few
CDR3aa: CASSQESLTPEYEQYF
CDR3nt: TGTGCCAGCAGCCAAGAGTCCCTTACACCAGAATACGAGCAGTACTTC

d_gene: NA
j_gene: TRBJ2-2
v_gene: TRBV18
abundance: NA
CDR3aa: CASSPTGNTGELFF
CDR3nt: TGTGCCAGCTCACCGACGGGTAACACCGGGGAGCTGTTTTTT

d_gene: NA
j_gene: TRBJ1-1
v_gene: TRBV28
abundance: NA
CDR3aa: CASSSEGWPVENTEAFF
CDR3nt: TGTGCCAGCAGTTCCGAAGGGTGGCCGGTCGAGAACACTGAAGCTTTCTTT

d_gene: TRBD2
j_gene: TRBJ2-1
v_gene: TRBV27
abundance: few
CDR3aa: CASSLSRLAGNEQFF
CDR3nt: TGTGCCAGCAGTTTATCTCGGCTAGCGGGCAATGAGCAGTTCTTC

d_gene: NA
j_gene: TRBJ2-1
v_gene: TRBV11-2
abundance: few
CDR3aa: CASSLRDEQFF
CDR3nt: TGTGCCAGCAGCCTCCGGGATGAGCAGTTCTTC

d_gene: NA
j_gene: TRBJ2-1
v_gene: TRBV9
abundance: NA
CDR3aa: CASSPRVGENNEQFF
CDR3nt: TGTGCCAGCAGCCCAAGAGTTGGAGAAAACAATGAGCAGTTCTTC

d_gene: NA
j_gene: TRBJ2-7
v_gene: TRBV10-3
abundance: few
CDR3aa: CAISAGKTRWVSYEQYF
CDR3nt: TGTGCCATCAGTGCAGGGAAGACCAGATGGGTGTCCTACGAGCAGTACTTC

d_gene: NA
j_gene: TRBJ2-1
v_gene: TRBV28
abundance: few
CDR3aa: CASSPPGGRDNEQFF
CDR3nt: TGTGCCAGCAGCCCTCCGGGTGGCAGGGACAATGAGCAGTTCTTC

d_gene: NA
j_gene: TRBJ2-3
v_gene: TRBV6-5
abundance: NA
CDR3aa: CASSFDANTDTQYF
CDR3nt: TGTGCCAGCAGTTTCGACGCCAACACAGATACGCAGTATTTT

d_gene: TRBD2
j_gene: TRBJ2-1
v_gene: TRBV5-1
abundance: few
CDR3aa: CASRVGRDEQFF
CDR3nt: TGCGCCAGCAGAGTCGGGAGGGATGAGCAGTTCTTC

d_gene: NA
j_gene: TRBJ2-2
v_gene: TRBV2
abundance: NA
CDR3aa: CASSLSNTGELFF
CDR3nt: TGTGCCAGCAGTCTCTCGAACACCGGGGAGCTGTTTTTT

d_gene: NA
j_gene: TRBJ1-5
v_gene: TRBV29-1
abundance: few
CDR3aa: CSVDGGSGQPQHF
CDR3nt: TGCAGCGTTGACGGGGGATCTGGTCAGCCCCAGCATTTT

d_gene: NA
j_gene: TRBJ2-5
v_gene: TRBV2
abundance: few
CDR3aa: CASSVFETQYF
CDR3nt: TGTGCCAGCAGTGTTTTCGAGACCCAGTACTTC

d_gene: NA
j_gene: TRBJ2-7
v_gene: TRBV5-1
abundance: few
CDR3aa: CASSFGTSYEQYF
CDR3nt: TGCGCCAGCAGCTTTGGGACTTCCTACGAGCAGTACTTC

d_gene: TRBD1
j_gene: TRBJ2-5
v_gene: TRBV7-8
abundance: NA
CDR3aa: CASNKRTGLTQYF
CDR3nt: TGTGCCAGCAATAAACGGACAGGGCTGACCCAGTACTTC

d_gene: NA
j_gene: TRBJ1-2
v_gene: TRBV18
abundance: NA
CDR3aa: CASSPTRGADGYTF
CDR3nt: TGTGCCAGCTCGCCCACTAGGGGGGCTGATGGCTACACCTTC

d_gene: NA
j_gene: TRBJ1-1
v_gene: TRBV7-2
abundance: few
CDR3aa: CASSLARAGNTEAFF
CDR3nt: TGTGCCAGCAGCTTAGCGCGCGCGGGAAACACTGAAGCTTTCTTT

d_gene: TRBD1
j_gene: TRBJ2-1
v_gene: TRBV9
abundance: NA
CDR3aa: CASSGQGLEQFF
CDR3nt: TGTGCCAGCAGCGGACAGGGGTTAGAGCAGTTCTTC

d_gene: NA
j_gene: TRBJ2-7
v_gene: TRBV30
abundance: few
CDR3aa: CAWDQKNHEQYF
CDR3nt: TGTGCCTGGGACCAAAAAAACCACGAGCAGTACTTC

d_gene: NA
j_gene: TRBJ1-1
v_gene: TRBV4-1
abundance: NA
CDR3aa: CASSQPLRNTEAFF
CDR3nt: TGCGCCAGCAGCCAACCTCTCAGGAACACTGAAGCTTTCTTT

d_gene: NA
j_gene: TRBJ1-5
v_gene: TRBV7-9
abundance: few
CDR3aa: CASREKYSNQPQHF
CDR3nt: TGTGCCAGCAGAGAAAAGTATAGCAATCAGCCCCAGCATTTT

d_gene: NA
j_gene: TRBJ2-5
v_gene: TRBV7-6
abundance: few
CDR3aa: CASSSVPGTQETQYF
CDR3nt: TGTGCCAGCAGCTCCGTACCGGGAACACAAGAGACCCAGTACTTC